The present TCR beta chain was sequenced within a study of PD-1 blockade in classical Hodgkin lymphoma. Data came from immunoSEQ multiplex PCR; TCRdb stores just in-frame clones and leaves some out. The sample has 24,000 or so clones, about 80% seen once. Every one of the patients relapsed after autologous stem cell transplantation (brentuximab vedotin exposure was variable). CDR3 length: 12 amino acids. Trimming took off 4 bases at V and 2 bases at J, with 0 bases between the two ends. Germline values: CDR1 LNHDA, CDR2 SQIVND (reference sequence). General study findings and limits: Unlike CD8+ TCR diversity, which did not rise significantly by C4D1, CD4+ TCR diversity did.

Regarding this clone: What it binds is not known.

The specimen was peripheral blood mononuclear cells (PBMCs), collected before the second cycle of nivolumab. This TCR was recovered from a human donor with classical Hodgkin lymphoma. The V gene is TRBV19, the J gene TRBJ2-6, with D uncertain. The CDR3 reads CASSTGANVLTF. The CDR3 bases are TGTGCCAGTAGTACTGGGGCCAACGTCCTGACTTTC.